What follows describes a single TCR beta chain. Its target is not known. The record originates from a study of T cell responses to AZD1222 COVID-19 vaccine. Findings and limits, study-wide: Distributed over spike, vaccine-associated CD4 TCRs predominated at 160-218 and 743-854. There were mostly white British donors and more females than males, and clonal diversity was possibly underestimated.

Generated by immunoSEQ multiplex PCR, the TCRdb table keeps only in-frame clones and is missing some. The sample has tens of thousands of clones, around 86% seen once. The ends were cut back, 7 bases at V and 5 bases at J, with 17 bases in the middle. Germline CDR1 is MNHEY and CDR2 is SVGAGI. This CDR3 contains 14 residues. The sequencing here drew on peripheral blood, taken 28 days after the second AZD1222 dose. The chain recombines TRBV6-5 with TRBJ1-1; possible D gene TRBD1, 6 bases. The clonotype was recovered from an adult who received the AZD1222 COVID-19 vaccine. CDR3 DNA sequence: TGTGCCAGCACCGTTACAGGAGGGGGGACTGAAGCTTTCTTT. Translation gives CASTVTGGGTEAFF.